The entry below describes one T cell receptor (beta chain). This sample was included in a study of cytomegalovirus exposure and HLA in healthy donors. Study context: Across 300 to 400 genotyped donors, 81% landed in the Caucasian-associated ancestry cluster.

A multiplex PCR was run with 60 Vbeta primers and 13 Jbeta primers. Authors' methods: An analysis performed later counted around 86 million unique TCR beta chains (roughly 11 million of them shared). Sequencing was performed with immunoSEQ multiplex PCR; in TCRdb, only in-frame clones are kept and a portion is missing. Clonal size and the V and J genes are those of that table, whereas D and trimming came from the DNA. Of about 160,000 clones in the sample, 70% to 80% were seen once. V shed 3 bases and J 4 bases; nucleotides not matched to a gene: 7. The CDR3 is 15 amino acids. CDR1 is SGHRS and CDR2 is YFSETQ in the germline V gene.

The V gene is TRBV5-1, the J gene TRBJ2-7; 10 bases map to TRBD1. The TCR sequence derives from a woman aged 50 to 60 in good health and CMV-seronegative. Material for sequencing was PBMCs. The chain's CDR3 is CASSWGTGVMYEQYF. The CDR3, as DNA: TGCGCCAGCAGCTGGGGGACAGGGGTTATGTACGAGCAGTACTTC.